This T cell receptor beta chain was documented in a study of T cell responses to AZD1222 COVID-19 vaccine. Comment on this clone: Its antigen remains unknown.

Study-wide findings and caveats: Spike regions recognized by vaccine-associated CD4 TCRs spanned the protein, led by 160-218 and 743-854. Donors, mostly white British, included more females; clonal diversity was possibly underestimated. Receipt of two AZD1222 doses was followed by a rise in Spike-specific TCR breadth and depth. Repertoire sampling happened only post peak T cell response.

The CDR3 is 14 residues long. Germline V lookup: CDR1 KGHDR, CDR2 SFDVKD. With 4 bases removed from V and 6 bases from J, the gap between germline ends came to 12 bases. TCRdb keeps only in-frame clones here, not all; method: immunoSEQ multiplex PCR. The sample comprises just under 80,000 clones, under 95% of which are singletons, and approximately 4.5% rests with the top ten. This chain uses TRBV24-1 with TRBJ2-1, with no clear D. This sequence originates from an adult who received the AZD1222 COVID-19 vaccine. Sequenced here: peripheral blood, sampled 28 days after the second AZD1222 dose. The chain's CDR3 is CATSDRYRANEQFF. The CDR3 nucleotides read TGTGCCACCAGTGACCGGTACCGTGCCAATGAGCAGTTCTTC.